This T cell receptor beta chain was sequenced for a study of blood T cell dynamics during melanoma immunotherapy. Findings and caveats of the study: The study could not tell melanoma-specific clones from general immune activation.

Specified time point: week 3, after first cycle of checkpoint inhibitor. Sampling occurred pretreatment (T0) and at week 3 (W3), after cycle one of checkpoint blockade. Turning to this clone: Its antigen remains unidentified.

This table comes from immunoSEQ multiplex PCR, and its TCRdb copy is limited to in-frame clones, with some not included. The profile shows 8,500 to 11,000 clones, 80% to 90% of them singletons. CDR1 SGHNT and CDR2 YYREEE come from the germline V gene (reference sequence). There are 14 residues in the CDR3. J lost 3 bases, V lost 4 bases, and 7 bases had no gene match. Source: blood, taken from a patient treated with checkpoint blockade. V gene TRBV5-4 combines with J gene TRBJ2-7, with 7 bases that match TRBD1. The receptor's source is a human donor with melanoma. The CDR3 loop reads CASSEQGLGYEQYF. The CDR3 region has the DNA TGTGCCAGCAGCGAACAGGGGCTGGGCTACGAGCAGTACTTC.